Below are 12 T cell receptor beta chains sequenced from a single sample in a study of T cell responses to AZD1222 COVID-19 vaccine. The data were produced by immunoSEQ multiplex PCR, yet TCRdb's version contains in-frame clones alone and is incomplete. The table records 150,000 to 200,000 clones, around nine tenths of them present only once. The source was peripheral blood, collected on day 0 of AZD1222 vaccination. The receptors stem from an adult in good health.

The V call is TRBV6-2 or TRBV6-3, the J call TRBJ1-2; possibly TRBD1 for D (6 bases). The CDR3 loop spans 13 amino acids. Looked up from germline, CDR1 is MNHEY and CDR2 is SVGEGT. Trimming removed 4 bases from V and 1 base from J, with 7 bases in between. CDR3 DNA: TGTGCCAGCAGTTCGGACAGTAACTATGGCTACACCTTC. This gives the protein CASSSDSNYGYTF.

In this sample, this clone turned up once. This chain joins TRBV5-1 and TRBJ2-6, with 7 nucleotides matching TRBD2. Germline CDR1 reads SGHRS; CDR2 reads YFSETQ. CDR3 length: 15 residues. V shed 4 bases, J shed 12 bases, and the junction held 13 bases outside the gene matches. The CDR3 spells CASSTIWGGEGVLTF. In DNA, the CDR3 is TGCGCCAGCAGCACCATCTGGGGAGGGGAGGGCGTCCTGACTTTC. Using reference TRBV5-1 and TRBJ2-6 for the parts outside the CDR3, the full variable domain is KAGVTQTPRYLIKTRGQQVTLSCSPISGHRSVSWYQQTPGQGLQFLFEYFSETQRNKGNFPGRFSGRQFSNSRSEMNVSTLELGDSALYLCASSTIWGGEGVLTFGAGSRLTVL.

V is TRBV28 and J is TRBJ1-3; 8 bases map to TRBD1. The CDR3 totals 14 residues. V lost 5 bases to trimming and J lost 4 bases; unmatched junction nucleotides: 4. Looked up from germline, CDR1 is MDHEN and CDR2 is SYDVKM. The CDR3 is CASSPGQGGNTIYF. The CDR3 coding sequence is TGTGCCAGCAGTCCAGGACAGGGAGGAAACACCATATATTTT.

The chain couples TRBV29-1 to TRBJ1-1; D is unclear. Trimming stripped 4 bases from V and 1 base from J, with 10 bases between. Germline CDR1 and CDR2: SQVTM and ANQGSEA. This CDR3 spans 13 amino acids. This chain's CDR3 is CSVARTPNTEAFF. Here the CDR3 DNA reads TGCAGCGTTGCTCGTACCCCGAACACTGAAGCTTTCTTT. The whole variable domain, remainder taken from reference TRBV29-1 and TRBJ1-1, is SAVISQKPSRDICQRGTSLTIQCQVDSQVTMMFWYRQQPGQSLTLIATANQGSEATYESGFVIDKFPISRPNLTFSTLTVSNMSPEDSSIYLCSVARTPNTEAFFGQGTRLTVV.

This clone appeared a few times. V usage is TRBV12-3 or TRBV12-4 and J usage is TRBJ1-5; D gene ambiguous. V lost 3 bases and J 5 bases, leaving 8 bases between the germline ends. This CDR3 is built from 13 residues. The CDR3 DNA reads TGTGCCAGCAGTTTTCGGGAGGATCAGCCCCAGCATTTT. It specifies CASSFREDQPQHF.

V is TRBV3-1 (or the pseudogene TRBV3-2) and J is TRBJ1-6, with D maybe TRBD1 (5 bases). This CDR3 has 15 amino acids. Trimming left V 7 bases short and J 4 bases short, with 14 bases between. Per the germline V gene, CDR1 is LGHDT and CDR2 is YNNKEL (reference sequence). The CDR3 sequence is CASNEGPDYNSPLHF. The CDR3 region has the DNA TGTGCCAGCAATGAGGGGCCAGATTATAATTCACCCCTCCACTTT.

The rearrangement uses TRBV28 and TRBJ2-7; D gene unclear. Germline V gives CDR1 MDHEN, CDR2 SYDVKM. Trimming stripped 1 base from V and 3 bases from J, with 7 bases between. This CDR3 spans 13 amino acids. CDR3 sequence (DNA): TGTGCCAGCAGTTTATCGGCCCGCTACGAGCAGTACTTC. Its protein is CASSLSARYEQYF.

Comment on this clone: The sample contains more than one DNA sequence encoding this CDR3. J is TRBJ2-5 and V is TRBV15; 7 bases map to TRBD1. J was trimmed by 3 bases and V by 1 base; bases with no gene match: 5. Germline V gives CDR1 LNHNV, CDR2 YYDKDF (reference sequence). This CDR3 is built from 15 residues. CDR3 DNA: TGTGCCACCAGCAGAGCTAGGGGGACAGAAGAGACCCAGTACTTC. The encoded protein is CATSRARGTEETQYF.

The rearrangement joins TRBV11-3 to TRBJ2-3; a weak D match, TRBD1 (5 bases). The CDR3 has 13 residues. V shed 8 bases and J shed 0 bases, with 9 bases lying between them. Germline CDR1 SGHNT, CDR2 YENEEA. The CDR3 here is CASAAGSTDTQYF. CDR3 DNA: TGTGCCAGCGCAGCAGGGAGCACAGATACGCAGTATTTT.

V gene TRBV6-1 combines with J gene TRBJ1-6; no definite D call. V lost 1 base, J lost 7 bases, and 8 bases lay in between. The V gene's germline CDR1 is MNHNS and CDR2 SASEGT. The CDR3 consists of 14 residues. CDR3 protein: CASSEVVSNSPLHF. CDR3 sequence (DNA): TGTGCCAGCAGTGAAGTGGTCAGCAATTCACCCCTCCACTTT.

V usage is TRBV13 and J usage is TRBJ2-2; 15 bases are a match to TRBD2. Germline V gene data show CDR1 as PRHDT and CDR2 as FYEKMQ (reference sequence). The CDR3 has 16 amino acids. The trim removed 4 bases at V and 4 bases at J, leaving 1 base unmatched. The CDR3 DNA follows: TGTGCCAGCAGCTCGGGACTAGCGGGGGGCACCGGGGAGCTGTTTTTT. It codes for CASSSGLAGGTGELFF.

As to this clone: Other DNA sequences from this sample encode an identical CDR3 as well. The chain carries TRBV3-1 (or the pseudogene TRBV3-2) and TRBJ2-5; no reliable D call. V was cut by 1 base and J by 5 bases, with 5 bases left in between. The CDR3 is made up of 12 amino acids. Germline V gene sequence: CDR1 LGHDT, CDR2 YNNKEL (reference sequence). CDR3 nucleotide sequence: TGTGCCAGCAGCCAAGTAGGGGAGACCCAGTACTTC. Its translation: CASSQVGETQYF.